This entry lists 31 T cell receptor beta chains sequenced from one sample in a study of blood T cell repertoires in COVID-19. The assay was immunoSEQ multiplex PCR, and TCRdb's table has in-frame clones only and misses some. This sample has about 250,000 clones; 80% to 90% occur once, and the top ten carry more than 1.5%. The sample taken for sequencing was PBMCs or T cells enriched from blood (not recorded which). The receptors here all came from a man aged 40-55 years who had recovered from COVID-19.

The chain uses TRBV7-2 and TRBJ2-7, with 8 bases fitting TRBD1. Germline V gives CDR1 SGHTA, CDR2 FQGNSA. There are 17 residues in the CDR3. J was trimmed by 3 bases and V by 3 bases; bases with no gene match: 13. The CDR3 is CASSFRRRTGPNYEQYF. DNA for the CDR3: TGTGCCAGCAGCTTTCGGAGACGGACAGGGCCAAACTACGAGCAGTACTTC.

The chain recombines TRBV23-1 with TRBJ1-6, with TRBD1 matching over 8 bases. TRBV23-1 counts as an open reading frame of uncertain function. The J segment lost 6 bases and the V segment lost 11 bases, leaving 6 bases of the junction unmatched. The CDR3 totals 13 residues. CDR3 DNA sequence: TGCGCCCGGACAGGGACAAGTAATTCACCCCTCCACTTT. Its protein product is CARTGTSNSPLHF.

J is TRBJ1-6 and V is TRBV4-1, with 7 bases matching TRBD1. This CDR3 comprises 15 residues. Germline CDR1 is MGHRA and CDR2 is YSYEKL. J was trimmed by 10 bases and V by 1 base; bases with no gene match: 7. CDR3 protein: CASSQVTGSQSPLHF. The CDR3 coding sequence is TGCGCCAGCAGCCAAGTGACAGGGAGTCAGTCACCCCTCCACTTT.

The rearrangement links TRBV7-3 to TRBJ1-4, with D tentatively TRBD1 (5 bases). Germline CDR1 is SGHTA and CDR2 is FQGTGA. The V end lost 5 bases, the J end lost 4 bases, and 26 bases lay between the germline ends. This CDR3 contains 19 residues. The CDR3 DNA reads as TGTGCCAGCAGCCCCGGCCGTTGGGGCGAGAACTCCAATAATGAAAAACTGTTTTTT. It yields the protein CASSPGRWGENSNNEKLFF.

The chain has TRBV3-1 (or the pseudogene TRBV3-2) and TRBJ1-5; maybe TRBD1 (5 bases). CDR3 length: 15 amino acids. Per the germline V gene, CDR1 is LGHDT and CDR2 is YNNKEL (reference sequence). The ends were cut back, 4 bases at V and 0 bases at J, with 10 bases in the middle. The CDR3 reads CASSRGTDSNQPQHF. The CDR3, as DNA: TGTGCCAGCAGCCGTGGGACTGATAGCAATCAGCCCCAGCATTTT.

The rearrangement joins TRBV7-5 to TRBJ2-2; the DNA was not used to check the table's D call, TRBD2. TRBV7-5 is a listed pseudogene. This CDR3 is 16 amino acids long. CDR3 nucleotides: TGTGTCAGAATCTCCGGGGGAATATCAATAACCGGGGAGCTGTTTTTT. Encoded protein: CVRISGGISITGELFF.

The rearrangement joins TRBV15 to TRBJ2-1; 10 nucleotides agree with TRBD2. The CDR3 is made up of 16 amino acids. After removal of 1 base from V and 8 bases from J, the junction contained 8 bases not matched to a gene. CDR1 LNHNV and CDR2 YYDKDF come from the germline V gene (reference sequence). The CDR3 is CATSRGYGTSDHEQFF. CDR3 coding DNA: TGTGCCACCAGCAGAGGTTATGGGACTAGCGATCATGAGCAGTTCTTC.

This rearrangement joins TRBV12-5 to TRBJ2-1; 8 nucleotides align to TRBD1. V trimming: 3 bases; J trimming: 4 bases; junction bases outside the gene matches: 11. This CDR3 is 17 amino acids long. Germline V gene lookup returns CDR1 LGHNT and CDR2 FRNRAP. Here the CDR3 reads CASGFQLEDRAYNEQFF. The CDR3 DNA is TGTGCTAGTGGTTTCCAACTTGAGGACAGGGCATACAATGAGCAGTTCTTC.

This chain links TRBV15 with TRBJ1-1; possible D gene TRBD1, 5 bases. Trimming took off 0 bases at V and 5 bases at J, with 22 bases between the two ends. Germline CDR1 is LNHNV and CDR2 is YYDKDF (reference sequence). The CDR3 covers 18 residues. CDR3 sequence: CATSREKPRGFLGTEAFF. The CDR3 DNA sequence: TGTGCCACCAGCAGAGAAAAGCCTCGGGGGTTTCTGGGAACTGAAGCTTTCTTT. The full variable domain, in which reference TRBV15 and TRBJ1-1 provide the parts outside the CDR3, is DAMVIQNPRYQVTQFGKPVTLSCSQTLNHNVMYWYQQKSSQAPKLLFHYYDKDFNNEADTPDNFQSRRPNTSFCFLDIRSPGLGDTAMYLCATSREKPRGFLGTEAFFGQGTRLTVV.

This clone was counted once. The rearrangement joins TRBV5-1 to TRBJ2-1; D remains ambiguous. The V and J ends lost 0 bases and 10 bases respectively, with 8 bases between them. This CDR3 comprises 12 residues. The germline gives CDR1 SGHRS, CDR2 YFSETQ. CDR3 sequence: CASSLGAGEQFF. CDR3 DNA sequence: TGCGCCAGCAGCTTGGGCGCCGGGGAGCAGTTCTTC.

This chain links TRBV7-8 with TRBJ1-1; D unresolved. Germline CDR1 SGHVS, CDR2 FQNEAQ. The CDR3 spans 13 residues. Trimming shortened V by 5 bases and J by 3 bases, and 10 bases separated the two germline ends. CDR3 nucleotides: TGTGCCAGCAGCCGTACTAGGGACACTGAAGCTTTCTTT. Protein product: CASSRTRDTEAFF.

The chain carries TRBV7-2 and TRBJ1-2; possibly TRBD1 for D (6 bases). This CDR3 has 14 amino acids. The germline CDR1 and CDR2 sequences are SGHTA and FQGNSA. V lost 5 bases, J lost 4 bases, and 14 bases lay in between. The CDR3 DNA reads as TGTGCCAGCAGCGGGTCAGGGGCCCTCTATGGCTACACCTTC. Amino acids: CASSGSGALYGYTF.

V is TRBV29-1 and J is TRBJ2-1; D is possibly TRBD2 (6 bases). The CDR3 loop spans 16 amino acids. The germline gives CDR1 SQVTM, CDR2 ANQGSEA. V was pared by 7 bases and J by 0 bases, with 19 bases between. Here the CDR3 DNA reads TGCAGCGCCGGGAGACTACCTGGTAGCTCCTACAATGAGCAGTTCTTC. This codes for CSAGRLPGSSYNEQFF.

V gene TRBV29-1 combines with J gene TRBJ1-4; 9 nucleotides match TRBD1. J gave up 5 bases and V 7 bases, and 5 bases lay outside the gene matches. The CDR3 runs to 13 residues. Looked up from germline, CDR1 is SQVTM and CDR2 is ANQGSEA. The DNA for the CDR3 is TGCAGCGGAGGGGGGACAGGGAATGAAAAACTGTTTTTT. This translates into CSGGGTGNEKLFF.

The chain links TRBV27 to TRBJ1-3; D call uncertain. Germline V gene lookup returns CDR1 MNHEY and CDR2 SMNVEV (reference sequence). Trimming left V 3 bases short and J 0 bases short, with 3 bases between. The CDR3 totals 13 residues. The CDR3 nucleotides are TGTGCCAGCAGTTTTCGCTCTGGAAACACCATATATTTT. Its translation: CASSFRSGNTIYF.

V and J are TRBV4-1 and TRBJ2-7, with 13 bases aligning to TRBD2. Germline lookup yields CDR1 MGHRA and CDR2 YSYEKL. Trimming took 4 bases from V and 6 from J; bases not matched to a gene: 6. This CDR3 has 15 amino acids. Here the CDR3 DNA reads TGCGCCAGCAGCCCCATGGGACTAGCGGGGCTCGAGCAGTACTTC. It encodes CASSPMGLAGLEQYF.

CDR3 amino acids: CASSQTEEGYEQYF. In DNA form, the CDR3 reads TGCGCCAGCAGCCAAACTGAAGAGGGCTACGAGCAGTACTTC. The rearrangement uses TRBV4-1 and TRBJ2-7, with D perhaps matching TRBD2 (5 bases). Germline-derived CDR1 and CDR2 are MGHRA and YSYEKL. The CDR3 spans 14 residues. The V and J ends lost 2 bases and 3 bases respectively, with 11 bases between them.

This chain links TRBV4-1 with TRBJ2-7; 11 nucleotides agree with TRBD2. The V gene's germline CDR1 is MGHRA and CDR2 YSYEKL. V trimming: 0 bases; J trimming: 2 bases; junction bases outside the gene matches: 9. The CDR3 is made up of 18 amino acids. The CDR3 region has the DNA TGCGCCAGCAGCCAAGAAAATAGACTAGCGGGACGACCCTACGAGCAGTACTTC. This sequence encodes CASSQENRLAGRPYEQYF.

V is TRBV6-6 and J is TRBJ2-4, with D perhaps TRBD1 (5 bases). The CDR3 runs to 12 residues. Germline values: CDR1 MNHNY, CDR2 SVGAGI (reference sequence). The V and J ends lost 9 bases and 5 bases respectively, with 11 bases between them. CDR3 nucleotides: TGTGCCAGTAAGACAGAGGAAAACATTCAGTACTTC. Translated: CASKTEENIQYF.

The rearrangement uses TRBV6-5 and TRBJ2-7; D possibly corresponds to TRBD2 (5 bases). Germline V lookup: CDR1 MNHEY, CDR2 SVGAGI. Trimming took off 7 bases at V and 4 bases at J, with 8 bases between the two ends. The CDR3 consists of 11 residues. The CDR3 protein is CASTRGYEQYF. CDR3 nucleotide sequence: TGTGCCAGCACCCGGGGATACGAGCAGTACTTC.

This chain uses TRBV5-6 with TRBJ2-7; D might be TRBD1 (5 bases). The CDR3 extends over 14 amino acids. The germline V gene encodes CDR1 SGHDT and CDR2 YYEEEE. V was clipped by 0 bases and J by 3 bases, with 10 bases between them. The CDR3 region has the DNA TGTGCCAGCAGCTTGGGGGGCTGGGGCTACGAGCAGTACTTC. Translating gives CASSLGGWGYEQYF. Full variable domain (rest looked up from reference TRBV5-6 and TRBJ2-7): DAGVTQSPTHLIKTRGQQVTLRCSPKSGHDTVSWYQQALGQGPQFIFQYYEEEERQRGNFPDRFSGHQFPNYSSELNVNALLLGDSALYLCASSLGGWGYEQYFGPGTRLTVT.

The chain recombines TRBV7-8 with TRBJ2-5, with a possible D match to TRBD2 (6 bases). CDR3 length equals 17 residues. V was pared by 4 bases and J by 2 bases, with 20 bases between. Germline V lookup: CDR1 SGHVS, CDR2 FQNEAQ. CDR3: CASSSWRGGVGQETQYF. CDR3 in DNA: TGTGCCAGCAGCTCCTGGCGGGGCGGGGTGGGACAAGAGACCCAGTACTTC.

This chain connects TRBV3-1 (or the pseudogene TRBV3-2) to TRBJ1-1; TRBD1 agrees at 8 bases. This CDR3 contains 13 residues. V lost 1 base and J lost 5; bases outside the gene matches: 0. CDR1 is LGHDT and CDR2 is YNNKEL in the germline V gene (reference sequence). The chain's CDR3 is CASSQGQGTEAFF. Here the CDR3 DNA reads TGTGCCAGCAGCCAAGGACAGGGGACTGAAGCTTTCTTT.

This clone was recorded once. The chain joins TRBV7-9 to TRBJ1-5; perhaps TRBD1 as D (5 bases). Germline V lookup: CDR1 SEHNR, CDR2 FQNEAQ (reference sequence). This CDR3 region has 15 residues. V dropped 6 bases and J dropped 3 bases, with 15 bases sitting between them. CDR3 amino acids: CASSPGTGVNQPQHF. The CDR3 nucleotides read TGTGCCAGCAGTCCCGGTACGGGGGTCAATCAGCCCCAGCATTTT.

This clone came up once. The chain's CDR3 is CASSVSGFQETQYF. CDR3 DNA: TGTGCCAGTAGTGTTAGCGGGTTCCAAGAGACCCAGTACTTC. This rearrangement joins TRBV19 to TRBJ2-5, with 7 bases matching TRBD2. CDR3 length: 14 amino acids. The V and J ends lost 5 bases and 1 base, in that order; junction bases with no gene match: 4. Germline V gene sequence: CDR1 LNHDA, CDR2 SQIVND (reference sequence). The whole variable domain, remainder taken from reference TRBV19 and TRBJ2-5, is DGGITQSPKYLFRKEGQNVTLSCEQNLNHDAMYWYRQDPGQGLRLIYYSQIVNDFQKGDIAEGYSVSREKKESFPLTVTSAQKNPTAFYLCASSVSGFQETQYFGPGTRLLVL.

The genes are TRBV30 and TRBJ1-1; maybe TRBD1 (6 bases). This CDR3 comprises 15 residues. Germline CDR1 reads GTSNPN; CDR2 reads SVGIG (reference sequence). V gave up 3 bases and J gave up 1 base, with 15 bases separating them. The CDR3 spells CAWRGRGGTNTEAFF. The CDR3 DNA is TGTGCCTGGAGGGGTAGGGGGGGGACGAACACTGAAGCTTTCTTT.

This sequence joins TRBV6-5 and TRBJ2-3, with D possibly matching TRBD1 (6 bases). The CDR3 runs to 14 residues. V dropped 4 bases and J dropped 0 bases, with 8 bases sitting between them. The V gene's germline CDR1 is MNHEY and CDR2 SVGAGI. CDR3 in DNA: TGTGCCAGCAGTTGGGGACAAAGCACAGATACGCAGTATTTT. Its translation is CASSWGQSTDTQYF.

This chain uses TRBV2 with TRBJ1-4; maybe TRBD1 (5 bases). This CDR3 spans 13 amino acids. Germline V gene sequence: CDR1 SNHLY, CDR2 FYNNEI. The ends were cut back, 4 bases at V and 8 bases at J, with 11 bases in the middle. The DNA for the CDR3 is TGTGCCAGCAGTGTGAATAGGGGCGAAAAACTGTTTTTT. It translates to CASSVNRGEKLFF.

This clone was detected only a few times. The chain recombines TRBV3-1 (or the pseudogene TRBV3-2) with TRBJ2-7; TRBD2 matches at 7 bases. The germline CDR1 and CDR2 sequences are LGHDT and YNNKEL (reference sequence). The CDR3 is made up of 15 amino acids. After removal of 3 bases from V and 3 bases from J, the junction contained 8 bases not matched to a gene. CDR3 DNA: TGTGCCAGCAGCCACGAGCGGGAATTGGGCTACGAGCAGTACTTC. Translating gives CASSHERELGYEQYF.

This clone has just one count. The CDR3 DNA reads as TGTGCCAGCAGCGAGGGGCATGCTGGAAACACCATATATTTT. Its protein is CASSEGHAGNTIYF. V gene TRBV9 combines with J gene TRBJ1-3; possibly TRBD1 for D (5 bases). The V end was cut by 3 bases, the J end by 2 bases, with 9 bases between. Germline V gives CDR1 SGDLS, CDR2 YYNGEE. This CDR3 is built from 14 residues.

V gene TRBV9 combines with J gene TRBJ1-3; D is unresolved. Looked up from germline, CDR1 is SGDLS and CDR2 is YYNGEE. The CDR3 has 15 amino acids. V lost 1 base, J lost 0 bases, and 8 bases lay in between. CDR3 nucleotide sequence: TGTGCCAGCAGCGTATCTGTGAGCTCTGGAAACACCATATATTTT. Amino acids: CASSVSVSSGNTIYF.